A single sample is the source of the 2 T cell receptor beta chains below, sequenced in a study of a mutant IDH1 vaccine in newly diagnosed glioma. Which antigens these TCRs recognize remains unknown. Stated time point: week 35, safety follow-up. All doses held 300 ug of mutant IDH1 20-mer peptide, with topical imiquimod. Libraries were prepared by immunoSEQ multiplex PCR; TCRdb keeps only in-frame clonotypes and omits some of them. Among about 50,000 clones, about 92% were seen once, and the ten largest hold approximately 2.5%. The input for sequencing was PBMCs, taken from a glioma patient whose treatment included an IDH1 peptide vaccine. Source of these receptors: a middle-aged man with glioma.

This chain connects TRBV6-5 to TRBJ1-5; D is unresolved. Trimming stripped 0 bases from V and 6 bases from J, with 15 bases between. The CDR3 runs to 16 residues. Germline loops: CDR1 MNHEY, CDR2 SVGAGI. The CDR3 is CASSYSVPGSGQPQHF. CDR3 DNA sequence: TGTGCCAGCAGTTACTCGGTACCCGGGTCGGGTCAGCCCCAGCATTTT.

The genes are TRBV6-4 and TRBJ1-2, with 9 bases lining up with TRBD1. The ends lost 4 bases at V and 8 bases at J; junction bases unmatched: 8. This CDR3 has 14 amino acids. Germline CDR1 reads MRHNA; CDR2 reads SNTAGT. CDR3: CASSGTGTGRGYTF. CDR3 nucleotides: TGTGCCAGCAGTGGTACCGGGACAGGGAGGGGCTACACCTTC.